Presented here are 3 T cell receptor beta chains from one specimen sequenced in a study of T cell responses to AZD1222 COVID-19 vaccine. Sequencing was performed with immunoSEQ multiplex PCR; in TCRdb, only in-frame clones are kept and a portion is missing. The table has 65,000 to 85,000 clones, over 75% seen once. This specimen consisted of peripheral blood, obtained 28 days after the second AZD1222 dose. Receptors were obtained from an adult who received the AZD1222 COVID-19 vaccine.

This chain links TRBV29-1 with TRBJ2-1; 8 nucleotides align to TRBD2. The CDR3 has 16 residues. Unmatched junction bases numbered 12, after V lost 6 bases and J lost 2 bases. CDR1 and CDR2 (germline): SQVTM, ANQGSEA. CDR3 coding DNA: TGCAGCGTGACCACCAATCAAGCGGGGGCCTACAATGAGCAGTTCTTC. It specifies CSVTTNQAGAYNEQFF.

The CDR3 DNA is TGTGCCAGCACCTACACCCCACAGGGGTTGGTTTATTCACCCCTCCACTTT. Residues: CASTYTPQGLVYSPLHF. The chain combines TRBV28 with TRBJ1-6; TRBD1 matches 7 bases. This CDR3 has 17 amino acids. V dropped 7 bases and J dropped 8; count of bases not matched to a gene: 17. Germline V gene lookup returns CDR1 MDHEN and CDR2 SYDVKM.

The rearrangement joins TRBV25-1 to TRBJ1-3; D not certain. V gave up 8 bases and J gave up 0 bases, with 11 bases separating them. CDR3 length: 14 residues. Germline V gene lookup returns CDR1 MGHDK and CDR2 SYGVNS. The CDR3 sequence: CASGLLNSGNTIYF. The CDR3 DNA is TGTGCCAGCGGACTACTGAACTCTGGAAACACCATATATTTT. Variable domain in full (rest from reference TRBV25-1 and TRBJ1-3): EADIYQTPRYLVIGTGKKITLECSQTMGHDKMYWYQQDPGMELHLIHYSYGVNSTEKGDLSSESTVSRIRTEHFPLTLESARPSHTSQYLCASGLLNSGNTIYFGEGSWLTVV.